Following are 16 T cell receptor beta chains from one sample sequenced in a study of cytomegalovirus exposure and HLA in healthy donors. 60 Vbeta and 13 Jbeta primers were used in PCR. The assay was immunoSEQ multiplex PCR, and TCRdb's table has in-frame clones only and misses some. The sample yields roughly 100,000 clones, 78% seen once. The sample was PBMCs. The receptor set was obtained from a man in his thirties or forties in good health and CMV-seronegative.

The chain combines TRBV11-2 with TRBJ2-1, with 12 bases identical to TRBD2. There are 17 residues in the CDR3. With 5 bases clipped from V and 3 bases from J, the junction kept 8 bases outside the gene matches. Germline V gene lookup returns CDR1 SGHAT and CDR2 FQNNGV. The CDR3 loop is CASSTPTSGRNYNEQFF. Here the CDR3 DNA reads TGTGCCAGCAGCACCCCCACTAGCGGGAGGAACTACAATGAGCAGTTCTTC.

The rearrangement uses TRBV6-1 and TRBJ1-1; weak D call: TRBD1 (6 bases). CDR3 length equals 15 residues. The V gene's germline CDR1 is MNHNS and CDR2 SASEGT. V was trimmed by 1 base and J by 2 bases, leaving 11 bases between them. CDR3 bases: TGTGCCAGCAGTGAAGAGACAGGCGTTAACACTGAAGCTTTCTTT. Its translation is CASSEETGVNTEAFF.

V and J are TRBV10-3 and TRBJ1-2, with 7 bases that match TRBD1. The germline CDR1 and CDR2 sequences are ENHRY and SYGVKD. The ends lost 5 bases at V and 3 bases at J; junction bases unmatched: 0. This CDR3 region has 12 residues. The CDR3 protein is CAISTGDYGYTF. The CDR3 DNA reads TGTGCCATCAGTACAGGGGACTATGGCTACACCTTC.

The chain uses TRBV13 and TRBJ1-4; possibly TRBD1 for D (5 bases). The CDR3 loop spans 18 amino acids. The V and J ends lost 3 bases and 4 bases respectively, with 21 bases between them. CDR1 PRHDT and CDR2 FYEKMQ come from the germline V gene (reference sequence). The DNA for the CDR3 is TGTGCCAGCAGCTTCCCGGGACTCACCACTAGCGTTAATGAAAAACTGTTTTTT. It yields the protein CASSFPGLTTSVNEKLFF.

The CDR3 protein is CASSQGPTGYYGYTF. As DNA, the CDR3 is TGTGCCAGCAGCCAAGGCCCTACAGGGTACTATGGCTACACCTTC. The V call is TRBV14, the J call TRBJ1-2; D is perhaps TRBD1 (6 bases). Germline assignment: CDR1 SGHDN and CDR2 FVKESK. The V gene lost 1 base and the J gene lost 3 bases, with 12 bases spanning the gap. This CDR3 has 15 residues.

The chain combines TRBV9 with TRBJ2-5; tentatively, D is TRBD2 (6 bases). This CDR3 is built from 17 residues. The V and J ends lost 0 bases and 5 bases respectively, with 20 bases between them. Germline V gene sequence: CDR1 SGDLS, CDR2 YYNGEE. CDR3 sequence (DNA): TGTGCCAGCAGCGTAGGGCCTCTGGGGCGGGGAGACGAGACCCAGTACTTC. Translation gives CASSVGPLGRGDETQYF.

V is TRBV29-1 and J is TRBJ1-5, with D perhaps matching TRBD1 (5 bases). The CDR3 is 12 residues long. The V end lost 6 bases, the J end lost 5 bases, and 11 bases lay between the germline ends. Looked up from germline, CDR1 is SQVTM and CDR2 is ANQGSEA. CDR3 nucleotide sequence: TGCAGCGTGGGGGAGGGAGATCAGCCCCAGCATTTT. As protein: CSVGEGDQPQHF.

The chain has TRBV7-9 and TRBJ2-7; 11 bases are shared with TRBD1. J was trimmed by 4 bases and V by 5 bases; bases with no gene match: 10. Germline V CDR1 and CDR2: SEHNR, FQNEAQ (reference sequence). The CDR3 spans 16 residues. The CDR3 bases are TGTGCCAGCAGCCCAAGGGGACAGGGGGAACCTTACGAGCAGTACTTC. It codes for CASSPRGQGEPYEQYF.

V and J are TRBV7-7 and TRBJ2-7; 7 bases map to TRBD1. The J segment lost 5 bases and the V segment lost 5 bases, leaving 9 bases of the junction unmatched. From germline, CDR1 is SSHAT and CDR2 FNYEAQ (reference sequence). The CDR3 loop spans 14 amino acids. The CDR3, as DNA: TGTGCCAGCAGCCCCGGGACAGCAGCCGACGAGCAGTACTTC. Its protein is CASSPGTAADEQYF.

The chain uses TRBV9 and TRBJ1-4; the match to TRBD1 covers 7 bases. From germline, CDR1 is SGDLS and CDR2 YYNGEE. This CDR3 is 15 amino acids long. J lost 0 bases, V lost 3 bases, and 2 bases had no gene match. Here the CDR3 reads CASSEGTATNEKLFF. Here the CDR3 DNA reads TGTGCCAGCAGCGAAGGGACAGCAACTAATGAAAAACTGTTTTTT.

This chain uses TRBV6-1 with TRBJ2-7; possible D gene TRBD2, 6 bases. The CDR3 has 14 residues. The germline gives CDR1 MNHNS, CDR2 SASEGT. V was clipped by 2 bases and J by 7 bases, with 15 bases between them. The CDR3 region is CASSEIGTGDEQYF. The DNA for the CDR3 is TGTGCCAGCAGTGAAATAGGGACTGGCGATGAGCAGTACTTC.

The rearrangement uses TRBV4-1 and TRBJ2-7, with TRBD2 matching 10 bases. The CDR3 sequence is 15 residues long. The germline V gene encodes CDR1 MGHRA and CDR2 YSYEKL. With 4 bases clipped from V and 0 bases from J, the junction kept 3 bases outside the gene matches. CDR3 bases: TGCGCCAGCAGCCGAGGACTAGCGGCCTCCTACGAGCAGTACTTC. It specifies CASSRGLAASYEQYF.

In this sample, this clone turned up a few times. The chain uses TRBV23-1 and TRBJ2-3, with 8 bases fitting TRBD2. TRBV23-1 is labeled an ORF, and its function is uncertain. Trimming cost V 2 bases and J 4 bases; bases outside gene matches: 11. CDR3 length: 17 residues. CDR3 nucleotide sequence: TGCGCCAGCAGTCAAGAGGGTTTTAGCGGGATAGCAGATACGCAGTATTTT. Translating it yields CASSQEGFSGIADTQYF.

The rearrangement uses TRBV5-1 and TRBJ2-7; 11 positions match TRBD1. The J segment lost 7 bases and the V segment lost 3 bases, leaving 6 bases of the junction unmatched. This CDR3 contains 14 residues. Germline values: CDR1 SGHRS, CDR2 YFSETQ. For the CDR3, the DNA is TGCGCCAGCAGCTGGCCTGGGACAGGGGGGGAGCAGTACTTC. Protein sequence: CASSWPGTGGEQYF. The full variable domain, in which reference TRBV5-1 and TRBJ2-7 provide the parts outside the CDR3, is KAGVTQTPRYLIKTRGQQVTLSCSPISGHRSVSWYQQTPGQGLQFLFEYFSETQRNKGNFPGRFSGRQFSNSRSEMNVSTLELGDSALYLCASSWPGTGGEQYFGPGTRLTVT.

This chain links TRBV6-1 with TRBJ2-7; D call uncertain. The CDR3 is 13 amino acids. The V and J ends lost 7 bases and 0 bases respectively, with 10 bases between them. Germline lookup yields CDR1 MNHNS and CDR2 SASEGT. The CDR3 spells CASTKTSSYEQYF. In DNA form, the CDR3 reads TGTGCCAGCACCAAAACGAGCTCCTACGAGCAGTACTTC.

This clone was observed a few times. This chain joins TRBV28 and TRBJ1-2; possible D gene TRBD1, 5 bases. The V gene lost 5 bases and the J gene lost 5 bases, with 15 bases spanning the gap. The germline V gene has CDR1 MDHEN and CDR2 SYDVKM. The CDR3 has 14 residues. CDR3 bases: TGTGCCAGCAGTGGGGACTGGATACTGTATGGCTACACCTTC. Its protein is CASSGDWILYGYTF.